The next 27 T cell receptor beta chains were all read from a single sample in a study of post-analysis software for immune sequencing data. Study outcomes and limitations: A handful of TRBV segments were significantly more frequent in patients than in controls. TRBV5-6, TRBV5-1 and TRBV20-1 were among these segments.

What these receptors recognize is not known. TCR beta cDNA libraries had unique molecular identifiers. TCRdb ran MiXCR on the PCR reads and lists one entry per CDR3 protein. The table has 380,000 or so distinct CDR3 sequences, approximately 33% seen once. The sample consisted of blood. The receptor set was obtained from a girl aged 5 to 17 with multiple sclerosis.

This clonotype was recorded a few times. As DNA, the CDR3 is TGTGCCAGCACCGCCTCCTACAGGAACACTGAAGCTTTCTTT. This gives the protein CASTASYRNTEAFF. The chain employs TRBV6-5 and TRBJ1-1; the D is unclear. Germline loops: CDR1 MNHEY, CDR2 SVGAGI. Trimming pared 7 bases from V and 1 base from J, leaving 13 bases between. There are 14 residues in the CDR3.

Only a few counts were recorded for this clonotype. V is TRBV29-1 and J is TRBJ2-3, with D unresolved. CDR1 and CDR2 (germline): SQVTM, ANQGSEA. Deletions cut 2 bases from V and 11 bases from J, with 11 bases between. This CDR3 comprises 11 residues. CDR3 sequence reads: CSVENALRQYF. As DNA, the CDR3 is TGCAGCGTTGAAAATGCCCTGAGGCAGTATTTT.

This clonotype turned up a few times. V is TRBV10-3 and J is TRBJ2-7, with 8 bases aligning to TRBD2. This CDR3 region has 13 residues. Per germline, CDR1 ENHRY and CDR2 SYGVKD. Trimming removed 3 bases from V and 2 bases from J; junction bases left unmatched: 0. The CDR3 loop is CAISDGGAYEQYF. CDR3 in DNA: TGTGCCATCAGTGACGGGGGGGCCTACGAGCAGTACTTC.

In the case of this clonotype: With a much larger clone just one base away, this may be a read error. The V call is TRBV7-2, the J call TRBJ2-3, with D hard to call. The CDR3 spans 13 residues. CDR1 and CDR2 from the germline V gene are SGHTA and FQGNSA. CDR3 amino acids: CASSFPGTDTRYF. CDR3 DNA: TGTGCCAGCAGCTTTCCAGGCACAGATACGCGGTATTTT.

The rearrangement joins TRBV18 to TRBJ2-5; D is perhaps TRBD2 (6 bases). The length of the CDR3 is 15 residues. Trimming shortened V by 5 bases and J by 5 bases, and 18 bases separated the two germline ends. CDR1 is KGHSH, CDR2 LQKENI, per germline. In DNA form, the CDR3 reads TGTGCCAGCTCATTGACCGCGTCCGGAGGGGAGACCCAGTACTTC. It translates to CASSLTASGGETQYF. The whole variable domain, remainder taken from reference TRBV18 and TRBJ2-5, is NAGVMQNPRHLVRRRGQEARLRCSPMKGHSHVYWYRQLPEEGLKFMVYLQKENIIDESGMPKERFSAEFPKEGPSILRIQQVVRGDSAAYFCASSLTASGGETQYFGPGTRLLVL.

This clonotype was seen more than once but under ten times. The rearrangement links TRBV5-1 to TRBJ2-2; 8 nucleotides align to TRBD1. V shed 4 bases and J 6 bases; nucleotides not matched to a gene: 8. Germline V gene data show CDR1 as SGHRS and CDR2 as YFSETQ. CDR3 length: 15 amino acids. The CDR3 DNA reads TGCGCCAGCAGCAAAACCCTGGACAGGGCCGGGGAGCTGTTTTTT. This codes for CASSKTLDRAGELFF.

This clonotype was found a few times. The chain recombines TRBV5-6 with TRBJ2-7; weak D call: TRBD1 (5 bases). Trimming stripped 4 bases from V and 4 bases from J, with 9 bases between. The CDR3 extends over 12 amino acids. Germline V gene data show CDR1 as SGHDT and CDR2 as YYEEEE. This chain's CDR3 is CASSAGIYEQYF. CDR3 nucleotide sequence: TGTGCCAGCAGCGCAGGGATTTACGAGCAGTACTTC. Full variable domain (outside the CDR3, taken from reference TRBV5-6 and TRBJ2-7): DAGVTQSPTHLIKTRGQQVTLRCSPKSGHDTVSWYQQALGQGPQFIFQYYEEEERQRGNFPDRFSGHQFPNYSSELNVNALLLGDSALYLCASSAGIYEQYFGPGTRLTVT.

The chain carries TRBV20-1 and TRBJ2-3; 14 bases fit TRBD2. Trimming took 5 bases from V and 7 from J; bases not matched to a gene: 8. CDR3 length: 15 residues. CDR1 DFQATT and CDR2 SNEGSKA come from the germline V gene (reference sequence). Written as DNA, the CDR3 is TGCAGTGCTTCCGGACTAGCGGGAGGTCGGAATACGCAGTATTTT. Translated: CSASGLAGGRNTQYF.

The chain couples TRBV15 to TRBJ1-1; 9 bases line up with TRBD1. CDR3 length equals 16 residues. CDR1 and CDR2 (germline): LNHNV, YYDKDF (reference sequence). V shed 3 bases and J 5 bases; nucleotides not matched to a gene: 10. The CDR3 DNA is TGTGCCACCAGCAGGGGACAGGGAGCGAGAAAAACTGAAGCTTTCTTT. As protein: CATSRGQGARKTEAFF.

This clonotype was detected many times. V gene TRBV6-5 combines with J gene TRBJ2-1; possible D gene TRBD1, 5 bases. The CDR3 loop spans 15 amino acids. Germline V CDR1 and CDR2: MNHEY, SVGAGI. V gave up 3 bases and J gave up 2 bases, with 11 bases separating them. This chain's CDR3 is CASSYDTGTYNEQFF. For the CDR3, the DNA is TGTGCCAGCAGTTATGATACAGGAACCTACAATGAGCAGTTCTTC.

CDR3 loop: CSARGLAGGPVVPFSYEQYF. Here the CDR3 DNA reads TGCAGTGCTAGGGGACTAGCGGGGGGGCCGGTGGTACCCTTCTCCTACGAGCAGTACTTC. The J gene is TRBJ2-7, the V gene TRBV20-1; 16 bases are a match to TRBD2. The CDR3 is 20 residues long. Germline V gene sequence: CDR1 DFQATT, CDR2 SNEGSKA (reference sequence). V shed 3 bases and J 0 bases; nucleotides not matched to a gene: 14.

In nucleotides, the CDR3 is TGCGCCAGCAGCACCCAGGGTTACTCCTACAATGAGCAGTTCTTC. Residues: CASSTQGYSYNEQFF. The chain has TRBV5-1 and TRBJ2-1; D is perhaps TRBD1 (5 bases). Germline V gives CDR1 SGHRS, CDR2 YFSETQ. There are 15 residues in the CDR3. V dropped 4 bases and J dropped 0 bases, with 11 bases sitting between them.

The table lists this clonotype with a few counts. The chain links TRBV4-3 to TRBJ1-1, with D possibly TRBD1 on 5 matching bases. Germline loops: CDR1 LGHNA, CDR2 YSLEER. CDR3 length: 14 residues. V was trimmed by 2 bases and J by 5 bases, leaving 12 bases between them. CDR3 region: CASSQQIRETEAFF. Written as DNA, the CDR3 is TGCGCCAGCAGCCAACAGATCAGGGAGACTGAAGCTTTCTTT.

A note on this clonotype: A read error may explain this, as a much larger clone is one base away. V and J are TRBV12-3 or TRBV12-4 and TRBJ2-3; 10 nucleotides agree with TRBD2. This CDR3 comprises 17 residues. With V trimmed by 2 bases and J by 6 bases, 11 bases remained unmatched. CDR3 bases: TGTGCCAGCAGTTTATATTGGAGCGGGGGGGCGAGGGATACGCAGTATTTT. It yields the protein CASSLYWSGGARDTQYF.

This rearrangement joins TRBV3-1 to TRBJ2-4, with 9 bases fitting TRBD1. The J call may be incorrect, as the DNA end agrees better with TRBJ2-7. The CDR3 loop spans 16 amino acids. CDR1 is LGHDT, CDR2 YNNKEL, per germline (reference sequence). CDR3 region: CASSQTHGQGNYEQYF. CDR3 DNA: TGTGCCAGCAGCCAAACCCATGGACAGGGGAACTACGAGCAGTACTTC.

CDR3 region: CASSFRGDETQYF. CDR3 coding DNA: TGTGCCAGCAGTTTCCGGGGAGATGAGACCCAGTACTTC. The V call is TRBV25-1, the J call TRBJ2-7; weak D call: TRBD2 (5 bases). The J call may be incorrect, as the DNA end agrees better with TRBJ2-5. CDR3 size: 13 residues. Germline lookup yields CDR1 MGHDK and CDR2 SYGVNS.

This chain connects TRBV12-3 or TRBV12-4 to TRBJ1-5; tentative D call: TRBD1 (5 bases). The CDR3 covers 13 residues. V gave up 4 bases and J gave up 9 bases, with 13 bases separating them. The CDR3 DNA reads TGTGCCAGCAGTTCGCAGGGTGTCGGGCCCCAGCATTTT. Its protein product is CASSSQGVGPQHF.

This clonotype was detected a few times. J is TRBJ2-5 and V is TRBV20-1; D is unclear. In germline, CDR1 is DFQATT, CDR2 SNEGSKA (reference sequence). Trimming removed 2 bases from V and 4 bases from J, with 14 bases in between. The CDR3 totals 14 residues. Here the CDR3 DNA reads TGCAGTGCTAGACCCCGGGTAGGCCCAGAGACCCAGTACTTC. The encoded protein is CSARPRVGPETQYF.

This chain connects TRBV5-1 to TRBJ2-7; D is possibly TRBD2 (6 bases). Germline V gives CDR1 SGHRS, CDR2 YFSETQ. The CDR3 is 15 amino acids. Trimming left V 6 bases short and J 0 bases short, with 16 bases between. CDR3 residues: CASTLGGRSSYEQYF. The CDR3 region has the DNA TGCGCCAGCACTCTCGGGGGAAGAAGCTCCTACGAGCAGTACTTC.

This CDR3 is CASSPGLAGSLTNEQFF. DNA for the CDR3: TGCGCCAGCAGCCCGGGACTAGCGGGGAGTCTAACCAATGAGCAGTTCTTC. The chain links TRBV5-1 to TRBJ2-1; 13 bases align to TRBD2. Germline CDR1 is SGHRS and CDR2 is YFSETQ. Trimming took 4 bases from V and 6 from J; bases not matched to a gene: 10. This CDR3 has 17 amino acids.

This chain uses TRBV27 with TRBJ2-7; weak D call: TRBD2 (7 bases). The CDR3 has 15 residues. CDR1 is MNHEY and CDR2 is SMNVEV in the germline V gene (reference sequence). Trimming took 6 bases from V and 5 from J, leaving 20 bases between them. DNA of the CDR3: TGTGCCAGCAGACCTGCCCTAGGGGGGGCGAACGAGCAGTACTTC. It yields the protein CASRPALGGANEQYF.

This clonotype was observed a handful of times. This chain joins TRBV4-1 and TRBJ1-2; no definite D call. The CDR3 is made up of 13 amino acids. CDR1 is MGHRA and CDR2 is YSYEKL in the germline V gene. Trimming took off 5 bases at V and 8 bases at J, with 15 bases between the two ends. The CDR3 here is CASSSLGRNGYTF. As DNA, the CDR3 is TGCGCCAGCAGCTCTCTCGGCCGGAACGGCTACACCTTC.

CDR3 protein: CASSQGSGRSDEQYF. In DNA, the CDR3 is TGTGCCAGCAGCCAAGGATCAGGGAGAAGTGACGAGCAGTACTTC. The chain employs TRBV3-1 and TRBJ2-4; D is tentatively TRBD1 or TRBD2 (5 bases each). The J call may be faulty, since TRBJ2-7 better matches the DNA end. The CDR3 sequence is 15 residues long. Germline values: CDR1 LGHDT, CDR2 YNNKEL (reference sequence).

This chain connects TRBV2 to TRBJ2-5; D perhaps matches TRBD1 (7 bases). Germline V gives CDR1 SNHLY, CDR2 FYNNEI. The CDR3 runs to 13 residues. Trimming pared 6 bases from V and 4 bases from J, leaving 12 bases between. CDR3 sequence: CASSQGGRETQYF. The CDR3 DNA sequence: TGTGCCAGCAGCCAGGGGGGCCGAGAGACCCAGTACTTC.

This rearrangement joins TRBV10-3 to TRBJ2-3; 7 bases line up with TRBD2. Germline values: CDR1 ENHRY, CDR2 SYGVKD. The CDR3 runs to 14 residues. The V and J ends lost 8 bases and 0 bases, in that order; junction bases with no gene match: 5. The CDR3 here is CAIGRRESTDTQYF. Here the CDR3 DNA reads TGTGCCATCGGTCGGCGGGAGAGCACAGATACGCAGTATTTT.

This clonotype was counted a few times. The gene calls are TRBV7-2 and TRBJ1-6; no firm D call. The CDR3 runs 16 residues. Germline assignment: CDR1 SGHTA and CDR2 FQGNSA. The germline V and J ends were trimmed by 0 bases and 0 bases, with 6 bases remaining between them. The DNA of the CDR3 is TGTGCCAGCAGCTTAGCGGAGGGCTCCTATAATTCACCCCTCCACTTT. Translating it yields CASSLAEGSYNSPLHF. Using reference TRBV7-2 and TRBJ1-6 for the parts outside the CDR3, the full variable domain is GAGVSQSPSNKVTEKGKDVELRCDPISGHTALYWYRQSLGQGLEFLIYFQGNSAPDKSGLPSDRFSAERTGGSVSTLTIQRTQQEDSAVYLCASSLAEGSYNSPLHFGNGTRLTVT.

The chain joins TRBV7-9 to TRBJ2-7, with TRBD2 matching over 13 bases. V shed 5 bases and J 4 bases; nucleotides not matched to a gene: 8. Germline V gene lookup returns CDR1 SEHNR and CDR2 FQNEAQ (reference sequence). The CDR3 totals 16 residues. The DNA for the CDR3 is TGTGCCAGCAGCCCTAGGACTAGCGGGGGTGGTTACGAGCAGTACTTC. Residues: CASSPRTSGGGYEQYF.